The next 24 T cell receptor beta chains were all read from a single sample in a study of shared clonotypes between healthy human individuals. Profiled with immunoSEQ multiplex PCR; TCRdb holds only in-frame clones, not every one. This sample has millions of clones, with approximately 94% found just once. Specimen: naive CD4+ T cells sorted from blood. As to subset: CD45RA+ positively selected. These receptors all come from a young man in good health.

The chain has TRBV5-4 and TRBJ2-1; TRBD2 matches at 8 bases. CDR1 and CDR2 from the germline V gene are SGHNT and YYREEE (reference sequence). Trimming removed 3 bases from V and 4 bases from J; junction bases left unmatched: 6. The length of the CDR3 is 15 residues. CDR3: CASSSGGLEYNEQFF. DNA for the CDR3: TGTGCCAGCAGCTCGGGGGGACTAGAATACAATGAGCAGTTCTTC.

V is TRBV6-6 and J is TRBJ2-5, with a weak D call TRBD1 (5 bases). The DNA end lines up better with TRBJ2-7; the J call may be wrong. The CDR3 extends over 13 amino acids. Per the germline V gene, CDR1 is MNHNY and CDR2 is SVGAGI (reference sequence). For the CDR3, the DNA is TGTGCCAGCAGTCCTCAGACAGACGGCGAGCAGTACTTC. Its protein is CASSPQTDGEQYF.

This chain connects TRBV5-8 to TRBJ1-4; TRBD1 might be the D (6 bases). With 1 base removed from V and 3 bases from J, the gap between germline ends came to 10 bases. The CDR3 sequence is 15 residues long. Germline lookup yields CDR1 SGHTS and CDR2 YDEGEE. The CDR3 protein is CASSLLRTANEKLFF. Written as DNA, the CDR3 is TGTGCCAGCAGCTTGTTAAGGACAGCTAATGAAAAACTGTTTTTT.

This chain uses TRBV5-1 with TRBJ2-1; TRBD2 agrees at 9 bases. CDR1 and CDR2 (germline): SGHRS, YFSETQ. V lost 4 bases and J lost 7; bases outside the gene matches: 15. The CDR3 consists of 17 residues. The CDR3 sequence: CASSHYTGTSNANEQFF. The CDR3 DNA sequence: TGCGCCAGCAGCCATTATACCGGGACTAGCAACGCAAATGAGCAGTTCTTC.

CDR3 sequence (DNA): TGTGCCAGCAGCCCCAGCGGTATGAGCACAGATACGCAGTATTTT. As protein: CASSPSGMSTDTQYF. This rearrangement joins TRBV13 to TRBJ2-3, with D tentatively TRBD2 (5 bases). V gave up 5 bases and J gave up 0 bases, with 12 bases separating them. Germline V gene data show CDR1 as PRHDT and CDR2 as FYEKMQ (reference sequence). CDR3 length: 15 amino acids.

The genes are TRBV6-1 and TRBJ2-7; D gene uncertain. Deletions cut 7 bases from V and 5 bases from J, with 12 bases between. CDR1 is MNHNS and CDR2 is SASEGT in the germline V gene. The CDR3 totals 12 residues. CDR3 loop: CASTPRPHEQYF. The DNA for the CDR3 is TGTGCCAGCACCCCTCGCCCCCACGAGCAGTACTTC.

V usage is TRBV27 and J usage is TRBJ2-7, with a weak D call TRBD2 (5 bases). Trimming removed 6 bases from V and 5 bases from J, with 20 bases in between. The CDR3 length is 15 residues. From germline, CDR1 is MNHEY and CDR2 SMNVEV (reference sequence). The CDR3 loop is CASRKTSLGRNEQYF. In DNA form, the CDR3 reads TGTGCCAGCAGGAAAACTAGTCTTGGAAGGAACGAGCAGTACTTC.

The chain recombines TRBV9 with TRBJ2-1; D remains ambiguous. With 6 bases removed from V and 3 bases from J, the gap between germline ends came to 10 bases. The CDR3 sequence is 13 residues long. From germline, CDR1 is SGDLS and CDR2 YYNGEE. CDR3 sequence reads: CASTRTLYNEQFF. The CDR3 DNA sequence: TGTGCCAGCACCAGGACCCTCTACAATGAGCAGTTCTTC.

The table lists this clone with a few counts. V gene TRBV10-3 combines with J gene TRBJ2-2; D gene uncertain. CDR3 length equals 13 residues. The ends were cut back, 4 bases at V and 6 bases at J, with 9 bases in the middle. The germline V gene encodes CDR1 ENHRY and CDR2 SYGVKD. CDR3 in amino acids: CAISGGPPGELFF. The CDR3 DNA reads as TGTGCCATCAGTGGGGGTCCTCCCGGGGAGCTGTTTTTT.

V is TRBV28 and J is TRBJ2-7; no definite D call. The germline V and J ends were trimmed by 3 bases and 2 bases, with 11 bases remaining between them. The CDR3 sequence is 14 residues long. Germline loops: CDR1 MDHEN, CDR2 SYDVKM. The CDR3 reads CASSFQSLPYEQYF. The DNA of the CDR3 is TGTGCCAGCAGTTTCCAGAGCCTACCCTACGAGCAGTACTTC.

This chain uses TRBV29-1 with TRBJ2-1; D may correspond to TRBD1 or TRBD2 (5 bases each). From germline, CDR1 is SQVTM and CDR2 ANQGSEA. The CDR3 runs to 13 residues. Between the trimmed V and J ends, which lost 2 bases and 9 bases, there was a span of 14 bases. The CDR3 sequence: CSVELAGSGEQFF. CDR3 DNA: TGCAGCGTTGAATTGGCAGGGAGCGGTGAGCAGTTCTTC.

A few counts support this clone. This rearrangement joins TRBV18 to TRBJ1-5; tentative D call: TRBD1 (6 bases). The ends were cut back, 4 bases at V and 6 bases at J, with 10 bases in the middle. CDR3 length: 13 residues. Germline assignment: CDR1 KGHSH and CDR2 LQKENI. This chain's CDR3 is CASSLSRGQPQHF. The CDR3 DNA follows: TGTGCCAGCTCACTCTCCAGGGGTCAGCCCCAGCATTTT.

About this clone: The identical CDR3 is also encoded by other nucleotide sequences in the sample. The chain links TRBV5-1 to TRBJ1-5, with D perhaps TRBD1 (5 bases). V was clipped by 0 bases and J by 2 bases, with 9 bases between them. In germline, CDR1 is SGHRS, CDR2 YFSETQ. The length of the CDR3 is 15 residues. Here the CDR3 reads CASSLAGLGNQPQHF. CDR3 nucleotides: TGCGCCAGCAGCTTGGCGGGGCTGGGCAATCAGCCCCAGCATTTT.

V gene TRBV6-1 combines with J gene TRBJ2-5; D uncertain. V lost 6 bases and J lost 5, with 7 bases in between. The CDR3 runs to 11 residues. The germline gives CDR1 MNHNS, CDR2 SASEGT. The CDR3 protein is CASSARETQYF. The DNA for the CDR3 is TGTGCCAGCAGCGCGCGGGAGACCCAGTACTTC.

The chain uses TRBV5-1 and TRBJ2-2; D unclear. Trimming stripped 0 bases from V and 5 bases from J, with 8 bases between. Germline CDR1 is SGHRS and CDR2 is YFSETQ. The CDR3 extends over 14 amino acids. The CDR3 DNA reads TGCGCCAGCAGCTTGGGGCAGTTTACCGGGGAGCTGTTTTTT. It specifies CASSLGQFTGELFF. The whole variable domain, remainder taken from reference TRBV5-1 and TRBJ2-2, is KAGVTQTPRYLIKTRGQQVTLSCSPISGHRSVSWYQQTPGQGLQFLFEYFSETQRNKGNFPGRFSGRQFSNSRSEMNVSTLELGDSALYLCASSLGQFTGELFFGEGSRLTVL.

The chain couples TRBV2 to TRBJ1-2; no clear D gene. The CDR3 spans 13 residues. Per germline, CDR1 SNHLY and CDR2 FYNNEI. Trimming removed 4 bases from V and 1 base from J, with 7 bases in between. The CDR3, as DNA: TGTGCCAGCAGTGCAAACAGTAACTATGGCTACACCTTC. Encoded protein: CASSANSNYGYTF.

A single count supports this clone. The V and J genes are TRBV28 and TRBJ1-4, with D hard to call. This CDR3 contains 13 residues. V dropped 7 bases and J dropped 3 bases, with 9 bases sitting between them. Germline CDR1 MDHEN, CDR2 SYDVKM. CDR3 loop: CASKGFPNEKLFF. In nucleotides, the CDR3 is TGTGCCAGCAAAGGGTTCCCTAATGAAAAACTGTTTTTT.

CDR3 in DNA: TGTGCCAGCAGCTTGTTTGGGGTGTACGCCACTGAAGCTTTCTTT. Its protein product is CASSLFGVYATEAFF. The chain recombines TRBV5-4 with TRBJ1-1; D is unclear. The V gene's germline CDR1 is SGHNT and CDR2 YYREEE (reference sequence). The CDR3 length is 15 residues. V was cut by 1 base and J by 4 bases, with 14 bases left in between.

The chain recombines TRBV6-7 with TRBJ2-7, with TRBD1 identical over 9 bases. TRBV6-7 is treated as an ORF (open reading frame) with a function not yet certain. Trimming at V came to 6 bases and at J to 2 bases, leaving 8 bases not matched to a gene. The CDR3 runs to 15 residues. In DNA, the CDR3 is TGTGCCAGCAGAACCCCCGGGACAGGGACCTACGAGCAGTACTTC. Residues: CASRTPGTGTYEQYF.

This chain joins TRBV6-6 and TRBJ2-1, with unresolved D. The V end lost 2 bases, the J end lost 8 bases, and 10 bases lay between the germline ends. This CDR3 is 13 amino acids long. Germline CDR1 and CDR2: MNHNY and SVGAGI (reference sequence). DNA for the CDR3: TGTGCCAGCAGTTACACGAGGTATCATGAGCAGTTCTTC. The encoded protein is CASSYTRYHEQFF.

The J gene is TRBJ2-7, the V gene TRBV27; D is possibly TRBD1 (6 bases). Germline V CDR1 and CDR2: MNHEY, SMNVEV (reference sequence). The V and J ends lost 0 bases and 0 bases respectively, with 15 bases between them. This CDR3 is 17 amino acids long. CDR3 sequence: CASSLSGAGPFSYEQYF. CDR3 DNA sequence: TGTGCCAGCAGTTTATCGGGGGCAGGCCCCTTCTCCTACGAGCAGTACTTC.

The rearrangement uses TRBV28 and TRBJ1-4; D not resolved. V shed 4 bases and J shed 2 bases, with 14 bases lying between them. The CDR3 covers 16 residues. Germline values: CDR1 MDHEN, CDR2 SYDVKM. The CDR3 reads CASSSTRGGTNEKLFF. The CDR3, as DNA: TGTGCCAGCAGTTCGACTCGGGGTGGCACTAATGAAAAACTGTTTTTT.

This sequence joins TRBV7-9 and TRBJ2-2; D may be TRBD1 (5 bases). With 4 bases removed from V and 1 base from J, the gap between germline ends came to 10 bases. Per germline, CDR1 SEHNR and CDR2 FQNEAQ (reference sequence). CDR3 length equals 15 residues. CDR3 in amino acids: CASSSQGWNTGELFF. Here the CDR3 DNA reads TGTGCCAGCAGCTCGCAGGGATGGAACACCGGGGAGCTGTTTTTT.

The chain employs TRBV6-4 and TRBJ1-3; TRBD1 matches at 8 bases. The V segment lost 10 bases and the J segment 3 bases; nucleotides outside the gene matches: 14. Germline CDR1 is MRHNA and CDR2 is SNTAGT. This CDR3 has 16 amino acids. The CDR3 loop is CATKAGQVICGNTIYF. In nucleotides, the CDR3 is TGTGCCACTAAGGCGGGACAGGTTATATGTGGAAACACCATATATTTT.